The 22 T cell receptor beta chains listed next were all sequenced from one sample in a study of T cell repertoires in cytomegalovirus infection. TCRdb reprocessed the reads via MiXCR and lists one record per CDR3 protein. The table lists about a million distinct CDR3 sequences, roughly 30% of them singletons. These receptors' antigens are unknown. Sequencing was performed on cultured CD8+ T cells from PBMCs, taken from culture after CMV antigen stimulation. The receptors come from a human donor in good health (CMV status not recorded). Some clones in this sample may be carry-over from other donors' samples.

This clonotype was seen a handful of times. This chain joins TRBV7-3 and TRBJ2-2, with D uncertain. There are 15 residues in the CDR3. V was trimmed by 1 base and J by 5 bases, leaving 11 bases between them. CDR1 and CDR2 (germline): SGHTA, FQGTGA. The DNA for the CDR3 is TGTGCCAGCAGCTTAAACCCAGGTCGAACCGGGGAGCTGTTTTTT. It translates to CASSLNPGRTGELFF.

This clonotype was found a few times. The chain links TRBV9 to TRBJ2-3; 10 bases match TRBD1. With V trimmed by 4 bases and J by 3 bases, 14 bases remained unmatched. CDR3 length: 18 residues. CDR1 is SGDLS, CDR2 YYNGEE, per germline. The chain's CDR3 is CASSSRDRGILSTDTQYF. CDR3 sequence (DNA): TGTGCCAGCAGCTCCCGGGACAGGGGCATCCTTTCGACAGATACGCAGTATTTT.

This clonotype turned up a few times. The CDR3 sequence: CASGVGLGELHSPLHF. The CDR3 DNA reads as TGTGCCAGCGGGGTCGGACTTGGGGAACTTCATTCACCCCTCCACTTT. The chain joins TRBV12-3 or TRBV12-4 to TRBJ1-6; D gene ambiguous. The CDR3 covers 16 residues. V was clipped by 8 bases and J by 8 bases, with 22 bases between them.

In this sample, this clonotype turned up a few times. The genes are TRBV27 and TRBJ2-7; 12 nucleotides agree with TRBD1. The CDR3 extends over 16 amino acids. Trimming cost V 6 bases and J 6 bases; bases outside gene matches: 12. Germline assignment: CDR1 MNHEY and CDR2 SMNVEV (reference sequence). Here the CDR3 DNA reads TGTGCCAGCAGCAACCGGGGACAGGGGGCGAAGGGCGAGCAGTACTTC. The encoded protein is CASSNRGQGAKGEQYF.

Ten or more counts support this clonotype. The chain couples TRBV7-8 to TRBJ2-2, with D uncertain. The V end lost 7 bases, the J end lost 4 bases, and 7 bases lay between the germline ends. Germline loops: CDR1 SGHVS, CDR2 FQNEAQ. The CDR3 consists of 12 residues. The CDR3 sequence: CASKRRTGELFF. CDR3 DNA sequence: TGTGCCAGCAAACGCCGCACCGGGGAGCTGTTTTTT.

This clonotype was counted many times. V and J are TRBV7-2 and TRBJ1-5; TRBD1 agrees at 7 bases. This CDR3 has 14 amino acids. Looked up from germline, CDR1 is SGHTA and CDR2 is FQGNSA. With V trimmed by 4 bases and J by 5 bases, 5 bases remained unmatched. CDR3 in DNA: TGTGCCAGCAGCTCATTAGGGGGCTATCAGCCCCAGCATTTT. As protein: CASSSLGGYQPQHF.

This clonotype was counted between two and nine times. The V and J genes are TRBV28 and TRBJ2-3, with 8 bases that match TRBD2. This CDR3 comprises 14 residues. V lost 5 bases, J lost 4 bases, and 5 bases stayed unmatched. CDR1 and CDR2 (germline): MDHEN, SYDVKM. The CDR3 is CASSRGGRPDTQYF. In DNA form, the CDR3 reads TGTGCCAGCAGTCGGGGGGGGCGACCAGATACGCAGTATTTT.

Note on this clonotype: Given a much more abundant clone one base away, this may be a read error. CDR3 bases: TGTGCCAGCAGCTTATCGCCAGGGGATGGAGGCTATGGCTACACCTTC. Residues: CASSLSPGDGGYGYTF. This chain joins TRBV7-9 and TRBJ1-2; a weak D match, TRBD1 (6 bases). V was cut by 2 bases and J by 4 bases, with 17 bases left in between. The CDR3 is made up of 16 amino acids. Germline V gene data show CDR1 as SEHNR and CDR2 as FQNEAQ (reference sequence).

In its sample, this clonotype was seen a few times. The V call is TRBV19, the J call TRBJ1-1; D is unclear. The CDR3 runs to 17 residues. CDR1 and CDR2 from the germline V gene are LNHDA and SQIVND (reference sequence). Between the trimmed V and J ends, which lost 6 bases and 0 bases, there was a span of 20 bases. The CDR3 protein is CASSSPFRTAMNTEAFF. The CDR3, as DNA: TGTGCCAGTAGCAGCCCCTTTCGGACGGCGATGAACACTGAAGCTTTCTTT.

V and J are TRBV10-3 and TRBJ2-1; 16 bases are shared with TRBD2. CDR1 and CDR2 from the germline V gene are ENHRY and SYGVKD. The junction had 13 bases not matched to a gene; V was cut back by 11 bases and J by 6 bases. This CDR3 spans 17 amino acids. CDR3 nucleotides: TGTGCCTACTCCGGGACTAGCGGGGGGGGCTATTCCAATGAGCAGTTCTTC. It is translated as CAYSGTSGGGYSNEQFF.

Ten or more counts support this clonotype. The chain joins TRBV7-9 to TRBJ2-7, with a possible D match to TRBD1 (6 bases). There are 17 residues in the CDR3. V was pared by 4 bases and J by 4 bases, with 23 bases between. The germline gives CDR1 SEHNR, CDR2 FQNEAQ (reference sequence). CDR3 in amino acids: CASSSPDSSTRRYEQYV. CDR3 DNA: TGTGCCAGCAGCTCTCCGGACAGTTCTACTAGACGTTACGAGCAGTACGTC.

A few counts support this clonotype. The chain employs TRBV7-4 and TRBJ1-4; D remains ambiguous. This CDR3 has 15 residues. The V gene lost 5 bases and the J gene lost 3 bases, with 13 bases spanning the gap. Germline lookup yields CDR1 SGHVT and CDR2 SQSDAQ. This CDR3 is CASSPLSSPNEKLFF. In DNA, the CDR3 is TGTGCCAGCAGCCCCCTCAGTTCGCCTAATGAAAAACTGTTTTTT. The full variable domain, with the rest looked up from reference TRBV7-4 and TRBJ1-4, is GAGVSQSPRYKVAKRGRDVALRCDSISGHVTLYWYRQTLGQGSEVLTYSQSDAQRDKSGRPSGRFSAERPERSVSTLKIQRTEQGDSAVYLCASSPLSSPNEKLFFGSGTQLSVL.

Only a few counts were recorded for this clonotype. V and J are TRBV7-8 and TRBJ2-3; D is undetermined. CDR3 size: 15 residues. V gave up 0 bases and J gave up 2 bases, with 9 bases separating them. Germline V gene lookup returns CDR1 SGHVS and CDR2 FQNEAQ. The CDR3 sequence: CASSLAWGPTDTQYF. CDR3 coding DNA: TGTGCCAGCAGCTTAGCCTGGGGTCCCACAGATACGCAGTATTTT.

Many counts were recorded for this clonotype. The V gene is TRBV7-9, the J gene TRBJ2-1; TRBD1 or TRBD2 may be the D gene (6 bases each). The CDR3 has 15 amino acids. The V gene's germline CDR1 is SEHNR and CDR2 FQNEAQ (reference sequence). The V and J ends lost 5 bases and 7 bases respectively, with 18 bases between them. The CDR3 DNA follows: TGTGCCAGCAGCCGGGTGGGGGGCGCAAGTAATGAGCAGTTCTTC. The encoded protein is CASSRVGGASNEQFF.

This clonotype was observed many times. This chain links TRBV7-2 with TRBJ2-6; possible D gene TRBD1, 6 bases. Germline V gives CDR1 SGHTA, CDR2 FQGNSA. The CDR3 sequence is 17 residues long. The V end lost 5 bases, the J end lost 0 bases, and 14 bases lay between the germline ends. The CDR3 DNA reads as TGTGCCAGCAGCCCTAGACAGGAGAGCTCTGGGGCCAACGTCCTGACTTTC. Its protein product is CASSPRQESSGANVLTF.

This clonotype showed up just a few times. The chain is built from TRBV28 and TRBJ1-5; D possibly corresponds to TRBD1 (5 bases). The length of the CDR3 is 18 residues. Trimming removed 2 bases at V and 1 base at J, with 18 bases between. Germline CDR1 and CDR2: MDHEN and SYDVKM. CDR3 DNA sequence: TGTGCCAGCAGTTTAAGAGAGGGGTGGGATACCAGCAATCAGCCCCAGCATTTT. Its protein is CASSLREGWDTSNQPQHF.

This clonotype showed up many times. V and J are TRBV5-5 and TRBJ2-3; D may be TRBD1 (5 bases). The CDR3 is 15 residues long. V was clipped by 0 bases and J by 7 bases, with 15 bases between them. Germline assignment: CDR1 SGHKS and CDR2 YYEKEE (reference sequence). CDR3 coding DNA: TGTGCCAGCAGCTTGGAAGGGGCAGTCAGTCATACGCAGTATTTT. It is translated as CASSLEGAVSHTQYF.

In regard to this clonotype: Possible read error: a much larger clone is one base away. This chain connects TRBV7-2 to TRBJ1-5, with a possible D match to TRBD2 (6 bases). The DNA end is more similar to TRBJ2-3, so the J call may be wrong. Germline assignment: CDR1 SGHTA and CDR2 FQGNSA. The CDR3 is 14 residues long. The CDR3 here is CASSPAGINQPQYF. The DNA of the CDR3 is TGTGCCAGCAGCCCTGCGGGGATCAATCAGCCCCAGTATTTT.

This chain uses TRBV11-2 with TRBJ2-5, with 9 bases aligning to TRBD2. Germline CDR1 and CDR2: SGHAT and FQNNGV. The V gene end was trimmed by 7 bases and the J gene end by 4 bases; junction bases not matched to a gene: 7. This CDR3 is 14 amino acids long. The CDR3 sequence: CASTLGRGGETQYF. The CDR3 DNA reads as TGTGCCAGCACCTTGGGGCGGGGGGGAGAGACCCAGTACTTC.

The chain joins TRBV12-5 to TRBJ2-7, with TRBD1 matching over 9 bases. The CDR3 sequence is 16 residues long. Per germline, CDR1 LGHNT and CDR2 FRNRAP. V gave up 5 bases and J gave up 2 bases; unmatched junction bases: 10. CDR3 bases: TGTGCTAGTGGTAAAACCGGGACAGGGACAACCTACGAGCAGTACTTC. It is translated as CASGKTGTGTTYEQYF.

The chain has TRBV6-1 and TRBJ1-5; TRBD1 might be the D (5 bases). Germline CDR1 reads MNHNS; CDR2 reads SASEGT. The V end was cut by 0 bases, the J end by 7 bases, with 13 bases between. The CDR3 is made up of 15 amino acids. CDR3 protein: CASSEARGVHQPQHF. Here the CDR3 DNA reads TGTGCCAGCAGTGAAGCACGGGGGGTGCACCAGCCCCAGCATTTT.

This clonotype has just a few counts. The chain links TRBV12-3 or TRBV12-4 to TRBJ1-5; D gene ambiguous. CDR3 length equals 13 residues. Trimming cost V 1 base and J 3 bases, with 4 bases left between them. The CDR3 spells CASSLEYNQPQHF. CDR3 DNA: TGTGCCAGCAGTTTAGAATACAATCAGCCCCAGCATTTT.